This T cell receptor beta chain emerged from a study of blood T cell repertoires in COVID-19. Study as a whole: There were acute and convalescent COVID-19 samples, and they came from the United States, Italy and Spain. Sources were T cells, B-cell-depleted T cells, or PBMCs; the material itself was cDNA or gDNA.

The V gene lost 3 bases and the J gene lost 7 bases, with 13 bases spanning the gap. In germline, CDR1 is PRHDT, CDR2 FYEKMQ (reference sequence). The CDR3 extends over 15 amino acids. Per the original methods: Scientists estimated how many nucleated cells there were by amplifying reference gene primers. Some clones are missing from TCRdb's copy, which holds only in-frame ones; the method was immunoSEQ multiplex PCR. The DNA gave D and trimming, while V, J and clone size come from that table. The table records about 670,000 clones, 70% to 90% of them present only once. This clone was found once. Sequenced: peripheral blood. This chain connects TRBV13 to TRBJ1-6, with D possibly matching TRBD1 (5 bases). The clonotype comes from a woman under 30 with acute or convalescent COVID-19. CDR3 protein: CASSLREGRNSPLHF. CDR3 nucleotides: TGTGCCAGCAGCTTGCGAGAGGGGAGGAATTCACCCCTCCACTTT.